This T cell receptor (beta chain) was sequenced in a study of molecular identifiers for immune sequencing clone quantification. Study findings and constraints: The study found clones above 20 RNA copies held over 98% of effector molecules and under 1% in naive cells.

Using its own MiXCR run on the PCR reads, TCRdb lists one record per CDR3 protein. The top ten hold 0.75% to 0.85% of the sample, which has 250,000 to 400,000 distinct CDR3 sequences, about 21% seen once. Germline V gene lookup returns CDR1 SGHVS and CDR2 FNYEAQ. The CDR3 totals 15 residues. V lost 5 bases, J lost 4 bases, and 17 bases lay in between. With regard to this clonotype: Its antigen is not known. This may be a read error, as it is one base from a much larger clone.

Naive CD8 T cells were sorted, and the gate applied was CD8+CD4-CCR7+CD45RA+. This clonotype was obtained from a human donor in good health. Some libraries in this study had Jurkat cell RNA spiked in. The chain employs TRBV7-6 and TRBJ2-5, with a possible D match to TRBD1 (5 bases). Sample: naive CD8+ T cells from blood, with Jurkat cell RNA spiked in. The sample's subset: FACS-sorted CD8+CD4-CCR7+CD45RA+ naive T cells. The CDR3 is CASSRPQARRETQYF. In nucleotides, the CDR3 is TGTGCCAGCAGCCGCCCACAGGCAAGGCGAGAGACCCAGTACTTC.